Shown below are 20 T cell receptor beta chains from a single sample sequenced in a study of identical twins (dated by TCRdb to about 2016). The method behind the library was 5' RACE. The sequencer was an Illumina HiSeq 2000. The public reads were run again by TCRdb, first through fastp at Q25 and then through MiXCR, and only productive beta chains were kept. Each CDR3 protein gets just one entry, which takes the most common genes and DNA from the rows behind it. A total of more than 650,000 distinct CDR3 sequences appear in this sample, 5.5% to 6.5% of them only once. The top ten hold 1.5% to 2% of the sample. Specimen: naive T cells sorted from blood. The cell subset or site label for this specimen denotes: cells isolated with a human naive T-cell isolation kit. The receptor source for this set is a man between 18 and 29 years old in good health.

This clonotype was found a few times. This rearrangement joins TRBV18 to TRBJ2-3, with D hard to call. Looked up from germline, CDR1 is KGHSH and CDR2 is LQKENI. V dropped 6 bases and J dropped 6 bases, with 13 bases sitting between them. This CDR3 contains 13 residues. CDR3: CASSLPVADTQYF. DNA for the CDR3: TGTGCCAGCTCCTTACCCGTAGCTGATACGCAGTATTTT.

This clonotype was picked up a small number of times. V gene TRBV5-1 combines with J gene TRBJ1-1, with a tentative D call TRBD1 (5 bases). V lost 4 bases and J 2 bases, leaving 12 bases between the germline ends. Germline assignment: CDR1 SGHRS and CDR2 YFSETQ. CDR3 length equals 14 residues. This CDR3 reads CASSGGTVNTEAFF. DNA of the CDR3: TGCGCCAGCAGCGGGGGGACGGTTAACACTGAAGCTTTCTTT.

The chain uses TRBV30 and TRBJ1-2; D gene uncertain. Looked up from germline, CDR1 is GTSNPN and CDR2 is SVGIG (reference sequence). CDR3 length: 14 amino acids. V lost 1 base and J 2 bases, leaving 11 bases between the germline ends. CDR3 bases: TGTGCCTGGAGTGCTCATCCCCTCAACTATGGCTACACCTTC. It yields the protein CAWSAHPLNYGYTF.

This clonotype has ten or more counts. The V call is TRBV29-1, the J call TRBJ1-1; D gene ambiguous. V dropped 6 bases and J dropped 0 bases, with 8 bases sitting between them. Per germline, CDR1 SQVTM and CDR2 ANQGSEA. The CDR3 consists of 12 residues. The CDR3 DNA sequence: TGCAGCGTAAGGGTAATGAACACTGAAGCTTTCTTT. Protein: CSVRVMNTEAFF.

This clonotype was counted a few times. V usage is TRBV12-3 or TRBV12-4 and J usage is TRBJ2-3; 11 bases match TRBD2. V shed 7 bases and J 7 bases; nucleotides not matched to a gene: 13. This CDR3 has 16 amino acids. Here the CDR3 reads CASNHLAGGPSNTQYF. The CDR3 DNA sequence: TGTGCCAGCAACCACTTAGCGGGAGGGCCCTCAAATACGCAGTATTTT.

The CDR3 nucleotides are TGCAGTGCTAGAGACTTGGGCGTAACAGGCTCGCTCGGGGCTTTCTTT. Amino acid sequence: CSARDLGVTGSLGAFF. The chain is built from TRBV20-1 and TRBJ1-1, with D possibly TRBD1 on 5 matching bases. Trimming left V 0 bases short and J 11 bases short, with 25 bases between. CDR3 length: 16 residues. Germline CDR1 DFQATT, CDR2 SNEGSKA (reference sequence).

The chain recombines TRBV5-1 with TRBJ2-3; 7 bases map to TRBD1. Trimming at V came to 3 bases and at J to 2 bases, leaving 9 bases not matched to a gene. Germline loops: CDR1 SGHRS, CDR2 YFSETQ. This CDR3 is 16 amino acids long. The CDR3 is CASSSPGTDFTDTQYF. CDR3 sequence (DNA): TGCGCCAGCAGCTCCCCGGGGACAGACTTCACAGATACGCAGTATTTT.

This clonotype was recorded many times. The genes are TRBV9 and TRBJ2-1; 13 bases are shared with TRBD2. Per the germline V gene, CDR1 is SGDLS and CDR2 is YYNGEE. The CDR3 is made up of 15 amino acids. Germline trimming cut 1 base from V and 7 bases from J; bases unmatched to any gene: 2. CDR3 sequence: CASSVTGLAGNEQFF. The CDR3 DNA follows: TGTGCCAGCAGCGTAACGGGACTAGCGGGAAATGAGCAGTTCTTC. The whole variable domain, remainder taken from reference TRBV9 and TRBJ2-1, is DSGVTQTPKHLITATGQRVTLRCSPRSGDLSVYWYQQSLDQGLQFLIQYYNGEERAKGNILERFSAQQFPDLHSELNLSSLELGDSALYFCASSVTGLAGNEQFFGPGTRLTVL.

This clonotype was detected only a few times. This chain connects TRBV6-5 to TRBJ2-5; D not certain. Germline V lookup: CDR1 MNHEY, CDR2 SVGAGI. The V end was cut by 2 bases, the J end by 4 bases, with 17 bases between. The CDR3 contains 16 residues. The CDR3 DNA reads as TGTGCCAGCAGTTACCCCCGGGCCTCTAACCGAGAGACCCAGTACTTC. Encoded protein: CASSYPRASNRETQYF.

At least ten counts were recorded for this clonotype. CDR3 protein: CASSSGGAGSDTQYF. In DNA form, the CDR3 reads TGTGCCAGCAGCTCCGGGGGGGCCGGCTCAGATACGCAGTATTTT. This chain links TRBV9 with TRBJ2-3, with 8 bases identical to TRBD2. CDR3 length: 15 residues. The junction had 8 bases not matched to a gene; V was cut back by 4 bases and J by 4 bases. Germline V CDR1 and CDR2: SGDLS, YYNGEE.

The rearrangement uses TRBV7-9 and TRBJ2-3; no clear D. The V end was cut by 2 bases, the J end by 5 bases, with 11 bases between. Germline V gives CDR1 SEHNR, CDR2 FQNEAQ (reference sequence). The CDR3 runs to 14 residues. CDR3 sequence reads: CASSLMVGIDTQYF. DNA for the CDR3: TGTGCCAGCAGCTTAATGGTAGGGATAGATACGCAGTATTTT.

This clonotype appeared a few times. The CDR3 nucleotides are TGTGCCAGCAGTTATGAGGGAGGCACCTACGAGCAGTACTTC. Protein product: CASSYEGGTYEQYF. V and J are TRBV27 and TRBJ2-7, with D maybe TRBD2 (6 bases). The germline V gene has CDR1 MNHEY and CDR2 SMNVEV (reference sequence). CDR3 length: 14 residues. The V end was cut by 4 bases, the J end by 2 bases, with 12 bases between.

The chain combines TRBV5-4 with TRBJ2-3; TRBD1 aligns across 10 bases. V lost 10 bases, J lost 3 bases, and 8 bases stayed unmatched. The CDR3 loop spans 14 amino acids. CDR1 and CDR2 (germline): SGHNT, YYREEE (reference sequence). CDR3: CAGQGDRITDTQYF. The CDR3 DNA follows: TGTGCCGGACAGGGGGACAGGATAACAGATACGCAGTATTTT. The full variable domain, in which reference TRBV5-4 and TRBJ2-3 provide the parts outside the CDR3, is ETGVTQSPTHLIKTRGQQVTLRCSSQSGHNTVSWYQQALGQGPQFIFQYYREEENGRGNFPPRFSGLQFPNYSSELNVNALELDDSALYLCAGQGDRITDTQYFGPGTRLTVL.

This clonotype was counted ten times or more. The chain couples TRBV28 to TRBJ2-2; D is possibly TRBD1 (6 bases). Trimming shortened V by 6 bases and J by 5 bases, and 19 bases separated the two germline ends. Germline CDR1 reads MDHEN; CDR2 reads SYDVKM. CDR3 length: 16 amino acids. The CDR3 sequence is CASRPPGHTITGELFF. As DNA, the CDR3 is TGTGCCAGCAGACCCCCGGGACACACCATTACCGGGGAGCTGTTTTTT.

This clonotype has at least ten counts. The chain employs TRBV12-3 or TRBV12-4 and TRBJ2-7, with TRBD1 matching 8 bases. CDR3 size: 17 residues. With 6 bases clipped from V and 7 bases from J, the junction kept 20 bases outside the gene matches. CDR3 nucleotide sequence: TGTGCCAGCAGCCCGTCCTCCGGGACAGGTGAGATAGAGGAGCAGTACGTC. It yields the protein CASSPSSGTGEIEEQYV.

The table lists this clonotype with many counts. The rearrangement links TRBV20-1 to TRBJ2-1; 8 bases match TRBD1. Germline V gene lookup returns CDR1 DFQATT and CDR2 SNEGSKA (reference sequence). The CDR3 totals 13 residues. J was trimmed by 4 bases and V by 5 bases; bases with no gene match: 4. This CDR3 is CSAFDRGYNEQFF. CDR3 nucleotides: TGCAGTGCTTTTGACAGGGGATACAATGAGCAGTTCTTC.

This clonotype was found many times. This chain joins TRBV7-9 and TRBJ1-1, with unresolved D. From germline, CDR1 is SEHNR and CDR2 FQNEAQ (reference sequence). Trimming stripped 1 base from V and 8 bases from J, with 5 bases between. The CDR3 contains 11 residues. In DNA form, the CDR3 reads TGTGCCAGCAGCTTAGACAGAGAAGCTTTCTTT. This gives the protein CASSLDREAFF.

This clonotype was counted at least ten times. V is TRBV9 and J is TRBJ2-5, with D unresolved. The germline CDR1 and CDR2 sequences are SGDLS and YYNGEE. The CDR3 length is 13 residues. Trimming removed 2 bases from V and 2 bases from J, with 7 bases in between. The CDR3 DNA reads as TGTGCCAGCAGCGTGGCTCTACAAGAGACCCAGTACTTC. Translation: CASSVALQETQYF.

This clonotype has a count of ten or more. This sequence joins TRBV15 and TRBJ2-6; maybe TRBD2 (6 bases). This CDR3 has 15 residues. V lost 4 bases and J 4 bases, leaving 11 bases between the germline ends. Looked up from germline, CDR1 is LNHNV and CDR2 is YYDKDF (reference sequence). The CDR3 loop reads CATSTRTTGANVLTF. CDR3 DNA: TGTGCCACCAGCACACGGACTACCGGGGCCAACGTCCTGACTTTC.

The table lists this clonotype with many counts. The chain employs TRBV7-2 and TRBJ2-2, with 9 bases that match TRBD2. Germline-derived CDR1 and CDR2 are SGHTA and FQGNSA. V was clipped by 11 bases and J by 2 bases; unmatched bases: 9. This CDR3 has 15 residues. The CDR3 nucleotides are TGTGCCGTTCCCATAGCGGGGGACAACACCGGGGAGCTGTTTTTT. Its protein is CAVPIAGDNTGELFF.